The present TCR beta chain was sequenced within a study of cytomegalovirus exposure and HLA in healthy donors. Study details: Falling in the Caucasian-associated ancestry cluster were 81% of approximately 410 genotyped donors. Study findings and constraints: Across donors, presence/absence analyses took sequencing depth to be roughly uniform. Reportedly, a later analysis found an Asian-associated ancestry cluster had fewer N-insertions than the roughly 700-donor mean.

Remarks on this clone: Its antigen is not identified.

This PCR relied on a set of 60 Vbeta primers and 13 Jbeta primers. In the source study's methods: A later analysis tallied some 84 million unique TCR beta chains, 8.5 million to 11 million of them shared. The assay was immunoSEQ multiplex PCR, and TCRdb's table has in-frame clones only and misses some. For V, J and clone size, that table is used; D and trimming come from the DNA. Here the sample spans 95,000 or so clones, roughly 79% being singletons. Sequencing was done on a sample of PBMCs. This sequence was found in a woman aged 40 to 50 in good health and CMV-seronegative.

The CDR3 here is CASSGTGTGSYEQYF. The CDR3 DNA sequence: TGTGCCAGCAGTGGAACCGGGACAGGGTCCTACGAGCAGTACTTC. The gene calls are TRBV27 and TRBJ2-7, with 9 bases fitting TRBD1. J lost 1 base, V lost 5 bases, and 6 bases had no gene match. The CDR3 is 15 residues long. Germline-derived CDR1 and CDR2 are MNHEY and SMNVEV (reference sequence).